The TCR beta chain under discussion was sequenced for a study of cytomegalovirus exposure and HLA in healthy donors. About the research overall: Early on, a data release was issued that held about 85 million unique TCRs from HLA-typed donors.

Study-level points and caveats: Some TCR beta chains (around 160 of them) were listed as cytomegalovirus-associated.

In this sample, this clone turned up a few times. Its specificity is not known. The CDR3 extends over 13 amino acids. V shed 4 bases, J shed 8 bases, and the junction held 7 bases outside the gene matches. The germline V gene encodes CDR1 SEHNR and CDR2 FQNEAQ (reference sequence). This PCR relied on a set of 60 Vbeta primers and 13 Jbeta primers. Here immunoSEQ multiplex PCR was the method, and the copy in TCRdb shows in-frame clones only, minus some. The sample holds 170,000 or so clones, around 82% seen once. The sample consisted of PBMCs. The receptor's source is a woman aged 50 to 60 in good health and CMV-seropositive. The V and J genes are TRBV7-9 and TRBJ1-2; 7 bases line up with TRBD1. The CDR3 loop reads CASSYTGVLGYTF. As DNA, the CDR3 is TGTGCCAGCAGCTACACAGGGGTCCTCGGCTACACCTTC.